These T cell receptor beta chains were read from a single sample in a study of beta chain features in type 1 diabetes. Data came from immunoSEQ multiplex PCR; TCRdb stores just in-frame clones and leaves some out. The sample lists about 320,000 clones, around 15% seen once, with about 6.6% in the top ten. Sequenced sample: central memory CD4+ T cells from blood. Receptor source: a man younger than 40 in good health. CDR3s include the opening cysteine and the closing phenylalanine or tryptophan. Fields, in order: D gene, J gene, clone size, V gene, CDR3 DNA, CDR3 protein. A D gene is named only where the DNA matches it firmly. Not all rows give a size; the values are once, few, many and, for expanded clones, a class.

d_gene: .; j_gene: TRBJ2-3; abundance: .; v_gene: TRBV27; CDR3nt: TGTGCCAGCAGTTCAACAGGGTTTCATACGCAGTATTTT; CDR3aa: CASSSTGFHTQYF
d_gene: .; j_gene: TRBJ1-4; abundance: .; v_gene: TRBV18; CDR3nt: TGTGCCAGCTCACCACCCGCGGGAGGTGAAAAACTGTTTTTT; CDR3aa: CASSPPAGGEKLFF
d_gene: TRBD2; j_gene: TRBJ2-3; abundance: .; v_gene: TRBV9; CDR3nt: TGTGCCAGCAGCCCGTGGGGGACTAGCGGGGGGACCGCTCCAGATACGCAGTATTTT; CDR3aa: CASSPWGTSGGTAPDTQYF
d_gene: .; j_gene: TRBJ2-5; abundance: .; v_gene: TRBV6-6; CDR3nt: TGTGCCAGCAGTTATGTCGCGGTGAAGCTCCAAGAGACCCAGTACTTC; CDR3aa: CASSYVAVKLQETQYF
d_gene: TRBD2; j_gene: TRBJ2-1; abundance: .; v_gene: TRBV12-5; CDR3nt: TGTGCTAGTGGTTTGGAGGGGACTAGTCACAATGAGCAGTTCTTC; CDR3aa: CASGLEGTSHNEQFF
d_gene: TRBD2; j_gene: TRBJ2-7; abundance: once; v_gene: TRBV19; CDR3nt: TGTGCCAGTAGAGGGCTAGCGGGAAGTCAGTACTTC; CDR3aa: CASRGLAGSQYF
d_gene: .; j_gene: TRBJ1-1; abundance: many; v_gene: TRBV4-3; CDR3nt: TGCGCCAGCAGCCAAGACGGTCGACAGAACACTGAAGCTTTCTTT; CDR3aa: CASSQDGRQNTEAFF
d_gene: TRBD2; j_gene: TRBJ2-3; abundance: .; v_gene: TRBV11-3; CDR3nt: TGTGCCAGCGCAAAGGGGACTAGCGGGTCTAGCACAGATACGCAGTATTTT; CDR3aa: CASAKGTSGSSTDTQYF
d_gene: TRBD1; j_gene: TRBJ1-5; abundance: few; v_gene: TRBV19; CDR3nt: TGTGCCAGTAGTCGGGACAGCCCGAATCAGCCCCAGCATTTT; CDR3aa: CASSRDSPNQPQHF
d_gene: .; j_gene: TRBJ2-1; abundance: .; v_gene: TRBV12-2; CDR3nt: TGTGCAAGTCGCTCTCCTAGCGGGAGGGCTAAGGACAATGAGCAGTTCTTC; CDR3aa: CASRSPSGRAKDNEQFF
d_gene: TRBD1; j_gene: TRBJ1-2; abundance: .; v_gene: TRBV6-6; CDR3nt: TGTGCCAGCAGTTTCGGGACAGCCTATGGCTACACCTTC; CDR3aa: CASSFGTAYGYTF
d_gene: TRBD2; j_gene: TRBJ2-5; abundance: many; v_gene: TRBV7-3; CDR3nt: TGTGCCAGCAGCAAGACTAGCGAGGGGACCCAGTACTTC; CDR3aa: CASSKTSEGTQYF
d_gene: .; j_gene: TRBJ1-2; abundance: few; v_gene: TRBV5-6; CDR3nt: TGTGCCAGCAGCTTGCGTGGGGGTAGACAGAACTATGGCTACACCTTC; CDR3aa: CASSLRGGRQNYGYTF
d_gene: TRBD2; j_gene: TRBJ2-5; abundance: few; v_gene: TRBV19; CDR3nt: TGTGCCAGTAGTACACCGGGACTAGCGGGCCGGGAGACCCAGTACTTC; CDR3aa: CASSTPGLAGRETQYF
d_gene: TRBD2; j_gene: TRBJ2-1; abundance: few; v_gene: TRBV6-6; CDR3nt: TGTGCCAGCAGTACCGGACTAGCGGGAGTTAATGAGCAGTTCTTC; CDR3aa: CASSTGLAGVNEQFF
d_gene: .; j_gene: TRBJ2-7; abundance: many; v_gene: TRBV6-1; CDR3nt: TGTGCCATATCGGACAGAGCCTACGAGCAGTACTTC; CDR3aa: CAISDRAYEQYF
d_gene: .; j_gene: TRBJ1-1; abundance: .; v_gene: TRBV6-1; CDR3nt: TGTGCCAGCAGTGAATCCGTCGCGTTGAACACTGAAGCTTTCTTT; CDR3aa: CASSESVALNTEAFF
d_gene: .; j_gene: TRBJ1-5; abundance: few; v_gene: TRBV18; CDR3nt: TGTGCCAGCCACTCGACAGCAGCAACGAATCAGCCCCAGCATTTT; CDR3aa: CASHSTAATNQPQHF
d_gene: .; j_gene: TRBJ2-2; abundance: few; v_gene: TRBV9; CDR3nt: TGTGCCAGCAGCCTTGCCGGGGAGCTGTTTTTT; CDR3aa: CASSLAGELFF
d_gene: TRBD1; j_gene: TRBJ1-5; abundance: .; v_gene: TRBV9; CDR3nt: TGTGCCAGCAGCCCGACAGGGAGCGGCAATCAGCCCCAGCATTTT; CDR3aa: CASSPTGSGNQPQHF
d_gene: .; j_gene: TRBJ2-5; abundance: few; v_gene: TRBV11-2; CDR3nt: TGTGCCAGCAGCCCAAGTCGCGGGTGGGAGACCCAGTACTTC; CDR3aa: CASSPSRGWETQYF
d_gene: .; j_gene: TRBJ1-1; abundance: .; v_gene: TRBV5-1; CDR3nt: TGCGCCAGCAAGAGGGTCTTGGGGAACACTGAAGCTTTCTTT; CDR3aa: CASKRVLGNTEAFF
d_gene: .; j_gene: TRBJ2-2; abundance: .; v_gene: TRBV2; CDR3nt: TGTGCCAGCAGTGAGGCGTTGGACACCAGCACCGGGGAGCTGTTTTTT; CDR3aa: CASSEALDTSTGELFF
d_gene: .; j_gene: TRBJ2-7; abundance: few; v_gene: TRBV6-1; CDR3nt: TGTGCCAGCAGTGACGGGGATTTATTGGGCTCCTACGAGCAGTACTTC; CDR3aa: CASSDGDLLGSYEQYF
d_gene: .; j_gene: TRBJ2-2; abundance: .; v_gene: TRBV4-1; CDR3nt: TGCGCCAGCAGCCAAGCGGCTCACCGGGACACCGGGGAGCTGTTTTTT; CDR3aa: CASSQAAHRDTGELFF
d_gene: .; j_gene: TRBJ1-3; abundance: .; v_gene: TRBV7-2; CDR3nt: TGCGCCAGCAGCCAAGAGCGACACTCTGGAAACACCATATATTTT; CDR3aa: CASSQERHSGNTIYF
d_gene: .; j_gene: TRBJ2-5; abundance: few; v_gene: TRBV7-2; CDR3nt: TGTGCCAGCACTACAATTTGGGGATCCCAAGAGACCCAGTACTTC; CDR3aa: CASTTIWGSQETQYF